One TCR beta chain is described in this entry. What antigen it recognizes has not been identified. Base qualities are not recorded, but no much larger clone differs from it by a single base. This sample stems from a study of blood T cells in healthy people across ages (dated by TCRdb to 2014 to 2015). Some background on the complete study: In model experiments, roughly one uniquely barcoded TCR beta cDNA molecule per two T cells was captured by template switching. The study measured age-related changes in TCR beta repertoire diversity using deep sequencing normalized with unique cDNA molecular identifiers. The donors were split into four age groups: young (average around 15 years), middle-aged (nearly 40), aged (over 55) and long-lived (82). Donors of different ages were randomly distributed across sequencing lanes to avoid experimental bias. The study analyzed two additional independent replicas of 1 million unique cDNA reads from the same blood draw for two donors, one aged 18 to 30 and one aged 80 or older. Beyond this particular receptor, the publication reports: Because donor CMV infection status was unknown, age-related changes in expanded clonotypes were potentially confounded. Bulk unsorted PBMC profiling prevented conclusive comparison of naive and antigen-experienced compartments. Observed TCR beta diversity correlated strongly with the percentage of naive T cells measured by flow cytometry. Observed TCR beta diversity per million T cells fell roughly linearly with age, and a significant reduction was already apparent by age roughly 40. Estimates of total diversity from one million sequenced T cells were regarded as lower bounds and underestimates. The long-lived group showed more naive CD4+ T cells, fewer expanded clones and increased TCR diversity than the aged group, suggesting age selection.

The donors were around 39 Caucasian individuals from Russia, aged roughly 6 to 90 years, who were systemically healthy. Ten milliliters of peripheral blood were collected from each donor into EDTA-treated Vacutainer tubes. Ficoll-Paque density-gradient centrifugation was used to isolate PBMCs, with at least 7 million per sample. Trizol reagent was used to extract total RNA from the PBMCs, yielding at least 5 micrograms per sample. For every donor, an aliquot of PBMCs went through flow cytometry to measure the percentages of naive CD45RAhigh/CD27high T cells. Library prep was done by 5' RACE. This sample was sequenced with an Illumina HiSeq 2500. The second PCR ran for roughly 7 to 11 cycles and used a J-beta primer mix along with a sample-barcoded 5' primer. A unique molecular identifier was introduced onto each TCR beta cDNA molecule by a template-switch 5' adaptor carrying 12 random nucleotides. Each sample yielded at least 3 million CDR3-containing paired-end reads. The Mint cDNA synthesis kit, primed by a TRBC-specific oligonucleotide, was used to synthesize first-strand cDNA from all RNA. After uracil-DNA glycosylase treatment, a first 18-cycle PCR used universal primers M1SS and BC2_uni_R on all cDNA. From the authors' description of their analysis: Each sample was normalized by randomly selecting 1 million high-quality reads, each carrying a distinct molecular identifier. Reads with shared molecular identifiers were discarded instead of being binned into consensus sequences. MiTCR, with a Q25 quality threshold and the strictest error-elimination algorithm, was used for CDR3 identification, clonotype clustering and error correction. A nonparametric unseen species model with Euler transformation was used to estimate a lower bound on total TCR beta diversity. TCRdb reran the public reads through fastp at Q25 and MiXCR, keeping productive beta chains. All rows with the same CDR3 protein become a single entry with the most common DNA and genes. Here the V and J calls rest on TCRdb's processing, not on the authors' analysis. In all, the sample holds under 800,000 distinct CDR3 sequences, and around 20% of those were seen once. Under 4% of the sample comes from the top ten.

The CDR3 sequence holds 13 residues, the cysteine and phenylalanine included. Only the CDR3 region is kept as DNA, spanning 39 bases read in frame from base 1. According to the germline V gene, CDR1 reads SGHTA and CDR2 reads FQGTGA. At the junction V is shortened by 4 bases and J by 4 bases, with 10 bases in between. The sample was blood. The chain was built from TRBV7-3 and TRBJ1-1; a confident D gene designation cannot be given. The clonotype comes from a man between 65 and 85 years old in good health. The nucleotide sequence reads as follows: TGTGCCAGCAGCTCCAACTTGGGCACTGAAGCTTTCTTT. Its coded protein is CASSSNLGTEAFF.